This TCR beta chain was identified in a study of blood T cell repertoires in COVID-19. As handled by the study authors: Reference gene primer amplification gave nucleated cell count estimates. Data came from immunoSEQ multiplex PCR; TCRdb stores just in-frame clones and leaves some out. The V and J calls and clone size were taken over from that table, and D and trimming were inferred from the DNA. The repertoire holds roughly 300,000 clones, with over 80% as singletons. This TCR was sampled from a woman in her thirties or forties who had recovered from COVID-19. The sample consisted of peripheral blood.

CDR3: CSVDMAEQQETQYF. Here the CDR3 DNA reads TGCAGCGTTGACATGGCGGAACAACAAGAGACCCAGTACTTC. This chain uses TRBV29-1 with TRBJ2-5; D is undetermined. The CDR3 spans 14 residues. The germline V gene encodes CDR1 SQVTM and CDR2 ANQGSEA. V was shortened by 3 bases and J by 2 bases, with 13 bases between the two germline ends. Filled out from reference TRBV29-1 and TRBJ2-5, the complete variable domain reads SAVISQKPSRDICQRGTSLTIQCQVDSQVTMMFWYRQQPGQSLTLIATANQGSEATYESGFVIDKFPISRPNLTFSTLTVSNMSPEDSSIYLCSVDMAEQQETQYFGPGTRLLVL.